This TCR beta chain comes out of a study of blood T cell repertoires in COVID-19. Study background: Both acute and convalescent COVID-19 samples were obtained from the United States, Italy and Spain. T cells, B-cell-depleted T cells, or PBMCs provided the cDNA or gDNA that served as material.

In the original workflow: Reference gene primer amplification yielded estimated nucleated cell counts. Only in-frame clones appear in the TCRdb table, and some are missing; sequencing was by immunoSEQ multiplex PCR. V and J calls plus clone size are reproduced from that table; the DNA served to infer D and trimming. Of around 200,000 clones listed, 80% to 90% are singletons. The CDR3 extends over 12 amino acids. V lost 5 bases, J lost 10 bases, and 14 bases lay in between. Germline CDR1 reads LGHDT; CDR2 reads YNNKEL (reference sequence). The TCR was taken from a woman in her fifties or sixties with acute or convalescent COVID-19. Sample: peripheral blood. The chain has TRBV3-1 (or the pseudogene TRBV3-2) and TRBJ1-1, with D possibly matching TRBD1 (6 bases). The chain's CDR3 is CASSDLGQAAFF. DNA for the CDR3: TGTGCCAGCAGCGACCTGGGACAAGCAGCTTTCTTT.